This T cell receptor beta chain stems from a study of T cells in Graves' hyperthyroidism and ophthalmopathy. The junction had 3 bases not matched to a gene; V was cut back by 1 base and J by 4 bases. CDR3 length: 16 residues. Germline assignment: CDR1 SGHTA and CDR2 FQGNSA. Uncontrolled infection, other autoimmune disease, pregnancy or lactation excluded patients. Diagnosis relied on clinical symptoms, serum thyroxine and TRAb, thyroid ultrasound and orbital computed tomography. The CDR3 regions of TCR beta were amplified from RNA transcripts. With the HTBI primer set, the TCR CDR3 went through a first round of RT-PCR. TCRdb recomputed calls from the multiplex PCR reads with MiXCR, one row per CDR3 protein. This sample has 460,000 or so distinct CDR3 sequences; approximately 15% occur once, and the top ten carry under 20%. This clonotype was found many times.

The TCR was taken from a woman aged 18 to 35 with Graves' hyperthyroidism. The material sequenced was blood. This sequence joins TRBV7-2 and TRBJ2-5, with 13 bases matching TRBD2. CDR3 in DNA: TGTGCCAGCAGCTTAGGAGGACTAGCGGGAGCAGAGACCCAGTACTTC. As protein: CASSLGGLAGAETQYF.